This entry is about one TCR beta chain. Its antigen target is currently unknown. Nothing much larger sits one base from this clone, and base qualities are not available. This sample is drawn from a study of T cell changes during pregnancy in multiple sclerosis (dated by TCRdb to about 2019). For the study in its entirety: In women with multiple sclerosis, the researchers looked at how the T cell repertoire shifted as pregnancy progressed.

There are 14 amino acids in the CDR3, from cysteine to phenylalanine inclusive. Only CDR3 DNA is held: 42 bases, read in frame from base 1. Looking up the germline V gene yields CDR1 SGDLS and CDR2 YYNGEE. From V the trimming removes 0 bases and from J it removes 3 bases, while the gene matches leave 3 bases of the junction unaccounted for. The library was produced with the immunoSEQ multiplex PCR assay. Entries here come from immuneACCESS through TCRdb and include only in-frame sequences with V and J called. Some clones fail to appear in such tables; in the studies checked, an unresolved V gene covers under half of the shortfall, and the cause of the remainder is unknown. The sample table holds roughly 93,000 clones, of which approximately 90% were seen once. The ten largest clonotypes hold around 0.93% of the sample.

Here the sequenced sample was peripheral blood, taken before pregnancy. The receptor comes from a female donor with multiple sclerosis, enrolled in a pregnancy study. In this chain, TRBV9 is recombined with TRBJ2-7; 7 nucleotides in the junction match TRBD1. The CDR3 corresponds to CASSVGGTVYEQYF. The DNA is TGTGCCAGCAGCGTAGGAGGGACAGTCTACGAGCAGTACTTC.